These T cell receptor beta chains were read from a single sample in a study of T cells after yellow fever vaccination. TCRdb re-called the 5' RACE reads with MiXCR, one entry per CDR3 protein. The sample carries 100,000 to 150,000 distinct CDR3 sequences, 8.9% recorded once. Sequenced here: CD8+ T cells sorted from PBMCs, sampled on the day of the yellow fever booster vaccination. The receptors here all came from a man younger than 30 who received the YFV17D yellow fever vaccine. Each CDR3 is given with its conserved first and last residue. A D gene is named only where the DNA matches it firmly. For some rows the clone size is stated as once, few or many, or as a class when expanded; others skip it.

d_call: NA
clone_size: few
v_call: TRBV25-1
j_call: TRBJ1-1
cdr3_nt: TGTGCCAGCAGCCTTTATTACCTCCAGGGAAGTGGCACTGAAGCTTTCTTT
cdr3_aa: CASSLYYLQGSGTEAFF

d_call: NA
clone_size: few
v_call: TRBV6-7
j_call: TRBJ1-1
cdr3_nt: TGTGCCAGTCGAAAGCGGGCGGGCACTGAAGCTTTCTTT
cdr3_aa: CASRKRAGTEAFF

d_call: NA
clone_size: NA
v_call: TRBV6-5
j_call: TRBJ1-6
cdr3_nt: TGTGCCAGCAGACCCTTGGTAACCGATTCACCCCTCCACTTT
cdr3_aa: CASRPLVTDSPLHF

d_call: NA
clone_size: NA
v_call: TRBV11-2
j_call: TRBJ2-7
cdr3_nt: TGTGCCAGCAGCTCGGATGCCTACGAGCAGTACTTC
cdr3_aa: CASSSDAYEQYF

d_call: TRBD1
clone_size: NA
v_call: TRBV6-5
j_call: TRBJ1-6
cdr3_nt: TGTGCCAACCGAGTGGACAGGGTTCATCCACCCCTCCACTTT
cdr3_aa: CANRVDRVHPPLHF

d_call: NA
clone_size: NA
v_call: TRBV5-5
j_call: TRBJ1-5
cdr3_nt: TGTGCCAGCAGCTTAAACCCACAGACCGATAGCAATCAGCCCCAGCATTTT
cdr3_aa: CASSLNPQTDSNQPQHF

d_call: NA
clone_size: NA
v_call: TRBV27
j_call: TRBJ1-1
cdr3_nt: TGTGCCAGCAGTTTAGCGGCAGCGAACACTGAAGCTTTCTTT
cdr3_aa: CASSLAAANTEAFF

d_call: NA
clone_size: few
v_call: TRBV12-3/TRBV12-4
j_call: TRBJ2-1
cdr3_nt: TGTGCCAGCAGTTTATCAAGAGGGGATGAGCAGTTCTTC
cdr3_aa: CASSLSRGDEQFF

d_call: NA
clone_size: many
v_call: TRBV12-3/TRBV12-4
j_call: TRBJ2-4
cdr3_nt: TGTGCCAGTCCCCCGCCCGCGGATAAAAACATTCAGTACTTC
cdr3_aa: CASPPPADKNIQYF

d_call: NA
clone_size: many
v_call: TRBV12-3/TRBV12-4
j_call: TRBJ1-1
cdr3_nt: TGTGCCAGCAGTTTGACACTAATCATGAACACTGAAGCTTTCTTT
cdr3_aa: CASSLTLIMNTEAFF